This TCR beta chain came from a study of blood T cell repertoires in COVID-19 (dated by TCRdb to the early 2020s). Looking at the study overall: The collaborator samples originated in the United States, Italy and Spain and spanned the acute and convalescent phases of COVID-19. The prospective study material was composed of cDNA or gDNA derived from T cells, B-cell-depleted T cells, or PBMCs. Deeply sampled blood TCRbeta repertoires from subjects exposed to, actively infected with, or recovered from COVID-19 were included in the dataset. The repertoires were released in a freely available public database intended as a resource for research on the immune response to SARS-CoV-2. The samples were drawn from two sources: the first 160 participants of the ongoing ImmuneRACE study, and over 1,000 subjects contributed by 6 global collaborators. The sample metadata nearly always contained a de-identified subject ID, COVID-19 status, age in years and sex. HLA class I and class II types, where available, came from metadata supplied by the sample provider rather than from assay-based typing. Overall results and qualifications from the work: The amount of clinical and demographic metadata varied by source and participant and was provided uncurated.

TCRbeta CDR3 regions were amplified from genomic DNA by means of the immunoSEQ Assay, a bias-controlled multiplex PCR. The paper's data handling went like this. Within the assay, amplification of reference gene primers was used to estimate how many nucleated cells each sample contained. Sequence reads were collapsed and filtered to measure the absolute abundance of every unique TCRbeta CDR3 rearrangement. For each sample, productive Simpson clonality was calculated by taking the square root of Simpson's diversity index across productive rearrangements. In its TCRdb copy, this immuneACCESS table keeps in-frame sequences only and misses some clones. Where compared with another copy, unresolved V genes explain less than half of these, and the others have no known cause. V and J calls and clone size are as listed in that table; D and trimming were resolved from the DNA. This sample has a few hundred thousand clones in its table, and 88% of those were observed once. 0.85% to 1.3% of the sample belongs to the ten largest clones.

Including cysteine and phenylalanine, the CDR3 has 13 amino acids. Only the CDR3 DNA is retained, 39 bases long and in frame from the first base. V is shortened by 4 bases, J by 6 bases, and the region joining them spans 13 bases. The germline V gene (reference sequence) gives CDR1 as SGHKS and CDR2 as YYEKEE. Enrolling through a virtual design, the prospective study's participants ranged in age from roughly 18 to 95 years and lived across roughly 23 United States geographic areas. To assign participants to cohorts, the prospective study relied on clinical history that participants themselves reported in a screening survey and a study questionnaire. A participant counted as exposed if, within 2 weeks of entering the study, that participant had been in contact with someone who had a PCR-confirmed or clinician-diagnosed COVID-19 case. In the prospective study, mobile phlebotomists collected whole blood, serum and a nasopharyngeal or oropharyngeal swab from each participant. Participants in the prospective study had the option to provide additional blood draws and questionnaires over a roughly two-month period. Before DNA extraction, prospective study blood samples were shipped either frozen or at room temperature.

In the case of this clone: Its antigen specificity is not known. No clone much larger than this one lies a single base away; base qualities are absent.

What was sequenced was PBMCs or T cells enriched from blood (not recorded which). The sequence joins TRBV5-5 to TRBJ1-2, with no confident D gene call. This sequence originates from a woman aged 25 to 39 who had been exposed to COVID-19. The sequence in DNA is TGTGCCAGCAGCACCGATGTCCTAAATGGCTACACCTTC. The encoded protein is CASSTDVLNGYTF.